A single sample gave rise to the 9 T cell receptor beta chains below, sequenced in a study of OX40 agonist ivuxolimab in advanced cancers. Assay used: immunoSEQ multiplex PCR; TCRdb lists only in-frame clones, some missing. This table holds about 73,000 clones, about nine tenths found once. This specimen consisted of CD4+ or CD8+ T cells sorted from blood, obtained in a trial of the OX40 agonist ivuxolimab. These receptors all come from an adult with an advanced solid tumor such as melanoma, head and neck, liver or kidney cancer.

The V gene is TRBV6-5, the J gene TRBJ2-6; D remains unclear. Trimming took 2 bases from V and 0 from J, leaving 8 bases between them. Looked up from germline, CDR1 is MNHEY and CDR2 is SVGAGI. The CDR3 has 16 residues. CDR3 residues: CASSYEQSSGANVLTF. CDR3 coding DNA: TGTGCCAGCAGTTACGAACAGAGCTCTGGGGCCAACGTCCTGACTTTC.

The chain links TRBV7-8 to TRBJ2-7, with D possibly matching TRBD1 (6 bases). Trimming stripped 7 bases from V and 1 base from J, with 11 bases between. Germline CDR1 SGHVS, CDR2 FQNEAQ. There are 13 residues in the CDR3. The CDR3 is CASTVDSSYEQYF. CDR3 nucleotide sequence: TGTGCCAGCACCGTGGACAGTTCCTACGAGCAGTACTTC.

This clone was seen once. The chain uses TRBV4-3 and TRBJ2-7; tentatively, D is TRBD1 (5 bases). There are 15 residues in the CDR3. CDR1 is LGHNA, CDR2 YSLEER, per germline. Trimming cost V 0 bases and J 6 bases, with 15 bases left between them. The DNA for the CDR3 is TGCGCCAGCAGCCAAGAACCCGGACACCAGTTCGAGCAGTACTTC. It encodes CASSQEPGHQFEQYF.

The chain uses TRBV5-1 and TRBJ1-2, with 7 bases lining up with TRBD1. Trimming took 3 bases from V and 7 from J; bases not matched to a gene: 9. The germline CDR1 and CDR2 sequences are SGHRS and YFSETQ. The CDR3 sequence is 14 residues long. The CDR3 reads CASSSTGTGSGYTF. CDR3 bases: TGCGCCAGCAGCTCGACAGGGACGGGCTCTGGCTACACCTTC.

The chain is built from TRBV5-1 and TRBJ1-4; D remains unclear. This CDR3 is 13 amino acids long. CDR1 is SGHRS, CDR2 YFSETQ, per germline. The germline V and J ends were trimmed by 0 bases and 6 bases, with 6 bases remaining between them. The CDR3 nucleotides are TGCGCCAGCAGCTTGGGGAGTGATGAAAAACTGTTTTTT. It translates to CASSLGSDEKLFF.

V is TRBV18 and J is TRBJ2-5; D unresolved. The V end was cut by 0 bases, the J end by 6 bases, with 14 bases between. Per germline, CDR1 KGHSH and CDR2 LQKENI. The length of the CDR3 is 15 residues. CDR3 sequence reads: CASSPPSLDSKTQYF. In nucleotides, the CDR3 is TGTGCCAGCTCACCACCAAGCCTTGACTCGAAGACCCAGTACTTC.

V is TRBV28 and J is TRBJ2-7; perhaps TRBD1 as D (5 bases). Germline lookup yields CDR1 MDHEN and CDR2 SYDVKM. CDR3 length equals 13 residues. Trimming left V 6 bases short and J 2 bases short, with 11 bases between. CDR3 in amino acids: CASRIQGPYEQYF. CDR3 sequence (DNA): TGTGCCAGCAGGATTCAGGGTCCCTACGAGCAGTACTTC.

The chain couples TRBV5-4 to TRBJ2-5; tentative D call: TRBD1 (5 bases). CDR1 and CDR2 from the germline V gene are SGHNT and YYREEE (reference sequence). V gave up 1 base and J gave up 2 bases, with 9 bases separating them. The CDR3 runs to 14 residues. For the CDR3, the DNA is TGTGCCAGCAGCTTGAAGGCAGGGCAAGAGACCCAGTACTTC. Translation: CASSLKAGQETQYF.

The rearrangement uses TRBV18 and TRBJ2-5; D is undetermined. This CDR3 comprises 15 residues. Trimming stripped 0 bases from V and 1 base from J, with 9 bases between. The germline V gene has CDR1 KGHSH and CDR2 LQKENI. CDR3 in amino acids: CASSPPYPFQETQYF. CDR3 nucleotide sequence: TGTGCCAGCTCACCACCTTACCCATTCCAAGAGACCCAGTACTTC. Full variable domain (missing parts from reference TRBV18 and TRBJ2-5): NAGVMQNPRHLVRRRGQEARLRCSPMKGHSHVYWYRQLPEEGLKFMVYLQKENIIDESGMPKERFSAEFPKEGPSILRIQQVVRGDSAAYFCASSPPYPFQETQYFGPGTRLLVL.